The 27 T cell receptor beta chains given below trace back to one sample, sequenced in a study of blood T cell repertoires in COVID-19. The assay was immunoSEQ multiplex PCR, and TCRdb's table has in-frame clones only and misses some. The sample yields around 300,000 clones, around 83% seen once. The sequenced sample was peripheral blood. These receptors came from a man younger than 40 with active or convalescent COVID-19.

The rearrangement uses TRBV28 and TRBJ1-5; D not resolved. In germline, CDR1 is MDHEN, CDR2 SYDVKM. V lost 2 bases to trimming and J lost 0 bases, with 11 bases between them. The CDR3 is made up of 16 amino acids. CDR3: CASSLVSGVSNQPQHF. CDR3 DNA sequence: TGTGCCAGCAGTTTAGTCTCGGGAGTTAGCAATCAGCCCCAGCATTTT.

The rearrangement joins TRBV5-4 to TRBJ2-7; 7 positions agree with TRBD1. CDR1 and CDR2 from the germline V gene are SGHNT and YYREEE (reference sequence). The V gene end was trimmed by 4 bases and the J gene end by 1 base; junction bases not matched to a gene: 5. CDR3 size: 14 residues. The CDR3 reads CASSTEQGSYEQYF. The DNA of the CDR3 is TGTGCCAGCAGCACCGAACAGGGGTCCTACGAGCAGTACTTC.

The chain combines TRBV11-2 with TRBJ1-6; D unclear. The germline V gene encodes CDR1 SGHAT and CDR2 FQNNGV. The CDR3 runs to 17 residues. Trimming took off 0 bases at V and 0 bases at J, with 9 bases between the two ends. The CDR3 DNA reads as TGTGCCAGCAGCTTAGATTCCGCGAGCTCCTATAATTCACCCCTCCACTTT. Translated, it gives CASSLDSASSYNSPLHF. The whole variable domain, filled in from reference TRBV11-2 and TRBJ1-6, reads EAGVAQSPRYKIIEKRQSVAFWCNPISGHATLYWYQQILGQGPKLLIQFQNNGVVDDSQLPKDRFSAERLKGVDSTLKIQPAKLEDSAVYLCASSLDSASSYNSPLHFGNGTRLTVT.

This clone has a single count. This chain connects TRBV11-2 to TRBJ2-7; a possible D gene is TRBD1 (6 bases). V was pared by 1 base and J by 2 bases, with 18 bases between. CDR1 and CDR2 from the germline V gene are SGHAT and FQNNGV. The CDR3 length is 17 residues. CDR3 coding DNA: TGTGCCAGCAGCTTAGGGGCCCCTTGGGGGCTCACCTACGAGCAGTACTTC. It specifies CASSLGAPWGLTYEQYF.

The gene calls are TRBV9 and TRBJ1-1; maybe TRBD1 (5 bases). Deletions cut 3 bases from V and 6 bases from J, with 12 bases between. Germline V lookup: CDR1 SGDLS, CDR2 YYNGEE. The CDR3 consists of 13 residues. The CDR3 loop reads CASSDNSRAEAFF. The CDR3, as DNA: TGTGCCAGCAGCGATAACTCCAGGGCTGAAGCTTTCTTT.

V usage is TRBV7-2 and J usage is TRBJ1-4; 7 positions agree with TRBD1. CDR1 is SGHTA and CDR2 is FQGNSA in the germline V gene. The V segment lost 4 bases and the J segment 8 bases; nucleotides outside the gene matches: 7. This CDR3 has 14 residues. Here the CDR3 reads CASSSLRGDEKLFF. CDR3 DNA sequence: TGTGCCAGCAGCTCTCTCAGGGGGGACGAAAAACTGTTTTTT.

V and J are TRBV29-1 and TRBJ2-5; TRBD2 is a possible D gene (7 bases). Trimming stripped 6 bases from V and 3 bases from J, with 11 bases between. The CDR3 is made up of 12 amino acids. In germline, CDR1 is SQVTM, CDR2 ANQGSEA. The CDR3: CSVGGGKETQYF. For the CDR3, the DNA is TGCAGCGTAGGGGGGGGGAAAGAGACCCAGTACTTC.

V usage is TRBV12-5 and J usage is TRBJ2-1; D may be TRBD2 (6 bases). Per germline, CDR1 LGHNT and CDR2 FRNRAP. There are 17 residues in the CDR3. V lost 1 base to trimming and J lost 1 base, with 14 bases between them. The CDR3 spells CASGLGREVSSYNEQFF. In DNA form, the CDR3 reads TGTGCTAGTGGTTTGGGGAGGGAGGTTTCTTCCTACAATGAGCAGTTCTTC.

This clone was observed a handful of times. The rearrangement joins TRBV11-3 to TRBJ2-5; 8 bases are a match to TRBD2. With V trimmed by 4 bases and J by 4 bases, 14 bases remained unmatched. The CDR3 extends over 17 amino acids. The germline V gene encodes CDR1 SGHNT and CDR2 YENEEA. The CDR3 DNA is TGTGCCAGCAGCTCCCGCTCAAAGTCGGGGGGGGCAGAGACCCAGTACTTC. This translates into CASSSRSKSGGAETQYF.

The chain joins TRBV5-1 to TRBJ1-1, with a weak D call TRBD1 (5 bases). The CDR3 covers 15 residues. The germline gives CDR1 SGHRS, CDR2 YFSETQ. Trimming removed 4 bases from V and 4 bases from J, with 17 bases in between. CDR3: CASSPGRIRGTEAFF. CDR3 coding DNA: TGCGCCAGCAGCCCTGGACGCATTAGGGGCACTGAAGCTTTCTTT.

CDR3 sequence: CASSLVTEIYQPQHF. The CDR3 bases are TGTGCCAGCAGCTTAGTTACAGAAATTTATCAGCCCCAGCATTTT. The chain combines TRBV7-8 with TRBJ1-5; D gene uncertain. This CDR3 comprises 15 residues. Germline V gene sequence: CDR1 SGHVS, CDR2 FQNEAQ. The ends were cut back, 1 base at V and 5 bases at J, with 12 bases in the middle.

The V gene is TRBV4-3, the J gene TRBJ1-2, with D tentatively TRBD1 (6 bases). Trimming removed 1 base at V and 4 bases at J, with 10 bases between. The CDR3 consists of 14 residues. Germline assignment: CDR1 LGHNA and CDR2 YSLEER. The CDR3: CASSQGRQVYGYTF. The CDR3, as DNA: TGCGCCAGCAGCCAAGGACGACAGGTCTATGGCTACACCTTC.

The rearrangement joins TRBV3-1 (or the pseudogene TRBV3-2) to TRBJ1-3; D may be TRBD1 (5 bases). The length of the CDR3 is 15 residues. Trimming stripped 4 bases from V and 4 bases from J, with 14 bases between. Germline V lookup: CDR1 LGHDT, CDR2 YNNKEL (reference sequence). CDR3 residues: CASSRGLRLGNTIYF. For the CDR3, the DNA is TGTGCCAGCAGCCGGGGCCTTCGACTCGGAAACACCATATATTTT.

CDR3 loop: CASSLDNRALAEHYEQYF. The CDR3 DNA sequence: TGTGCCAGCAGCTTAGATAACAGGGCACTAGCGGAGCACTACGAGCAGTACTTC. V and J are TRBV11-2 and TRBJ2-7; 8 bases are a match to TRBD2. This CDR3 has 18 amino acids. Germline V lookup: CDR1 SGHAT, CDR2 FQNNGV. The junction had 13 bases not matched to a gene; V was cut back by 0 bases and J by 3 bases.

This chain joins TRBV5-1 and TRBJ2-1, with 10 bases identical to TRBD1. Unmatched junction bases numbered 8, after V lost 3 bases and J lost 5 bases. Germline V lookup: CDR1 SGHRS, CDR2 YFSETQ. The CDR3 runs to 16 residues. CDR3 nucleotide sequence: TGCGCCAGCAGCTGGGTCGGGACAGGGGCAAACAATGAGCAGTTCTTC. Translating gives CASSWVGTGANNEQFF.

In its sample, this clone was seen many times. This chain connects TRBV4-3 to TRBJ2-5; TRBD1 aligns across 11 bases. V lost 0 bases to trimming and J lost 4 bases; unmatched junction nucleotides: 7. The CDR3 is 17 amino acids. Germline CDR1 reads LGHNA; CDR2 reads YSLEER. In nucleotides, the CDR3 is TGCGCCAGCAGCCAAGAAATCCCCGGACAGGGGGCAGAGACCCAGTACTTC. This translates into CASSQEIPGQGAETQYF.

The CDR3 reads CASSLGGGPTDTQYF. The CDR3, as DNA: TGTGCCAGCAGCCTGGGAGGGGGACCCACAGATACGCAGTATTTT. The chain carries TRBV11-3 and TRBJ2-3; D may be TRBD2 (7 bases). The germline V gene has CDR1 SGHNT and CDR2 YENEEA. Deletions cut 5 bases from V and 2 bases from J, with 14 bases between. The CDR3 covers 15 residues.

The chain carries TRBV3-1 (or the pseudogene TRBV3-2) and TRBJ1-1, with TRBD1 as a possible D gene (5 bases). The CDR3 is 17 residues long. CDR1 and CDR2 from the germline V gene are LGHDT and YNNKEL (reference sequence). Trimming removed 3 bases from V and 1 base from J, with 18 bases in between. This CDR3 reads CASSHALSDSPNTEAFF. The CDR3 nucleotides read TGTGCCAGCAGCCACGCATTAAGTGACAGCCCGAACACTGAAGCTTTCTTT.

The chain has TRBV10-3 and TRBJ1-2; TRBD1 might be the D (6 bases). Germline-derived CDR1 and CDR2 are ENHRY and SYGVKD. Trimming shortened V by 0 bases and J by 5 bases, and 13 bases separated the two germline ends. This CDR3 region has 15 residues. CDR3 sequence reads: CAISESLGGLYGYTF. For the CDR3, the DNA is TGTGCCATCAGTGAGTCGTTGGGGGGGCTTTATGGCTACACCTTC.

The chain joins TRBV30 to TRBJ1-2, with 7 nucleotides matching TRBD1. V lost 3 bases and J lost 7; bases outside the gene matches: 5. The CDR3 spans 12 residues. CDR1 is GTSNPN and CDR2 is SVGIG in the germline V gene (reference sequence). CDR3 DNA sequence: TGTGCCTGGAGCGCGGGACAGCGTGGCTACACCTTC. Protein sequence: CAWSAGQRGYTF.

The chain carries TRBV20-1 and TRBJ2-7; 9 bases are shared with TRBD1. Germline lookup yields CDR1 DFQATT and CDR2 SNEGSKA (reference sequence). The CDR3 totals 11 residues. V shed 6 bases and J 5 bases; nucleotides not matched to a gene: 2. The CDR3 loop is CSAGQGDEQYF. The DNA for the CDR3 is TGCAGTGCGGGACAGGGAGACGAGCAGTACTTC.

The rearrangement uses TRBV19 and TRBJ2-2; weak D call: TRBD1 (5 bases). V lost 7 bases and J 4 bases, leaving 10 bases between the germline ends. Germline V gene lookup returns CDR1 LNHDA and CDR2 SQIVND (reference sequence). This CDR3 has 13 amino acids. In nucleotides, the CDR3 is TGTGCCAGTAAACAGGCGAGCACCGGGGAGCTGTTTTTT. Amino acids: CASKQASTGELFF.

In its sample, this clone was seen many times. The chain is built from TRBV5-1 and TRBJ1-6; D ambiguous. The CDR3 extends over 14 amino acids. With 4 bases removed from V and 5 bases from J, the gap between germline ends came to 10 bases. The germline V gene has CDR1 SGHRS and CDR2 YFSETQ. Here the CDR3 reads CASSRGGNNSPLHF. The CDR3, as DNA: TGCGCCAGCAGCAGAGGAGGGAATAATTCACCCCTCCACTTT. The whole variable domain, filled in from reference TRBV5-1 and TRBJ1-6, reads KAGVTQTPRYLIKTRGQQVTLSCSPISGHRSVSWYQQTPGQGLQFLFEYFSETQRNKGNFPGRFSGRQFSNSRSEMNVSTLELGDSALYLCASSRGGNNSPLHFGNGTRLTVT.

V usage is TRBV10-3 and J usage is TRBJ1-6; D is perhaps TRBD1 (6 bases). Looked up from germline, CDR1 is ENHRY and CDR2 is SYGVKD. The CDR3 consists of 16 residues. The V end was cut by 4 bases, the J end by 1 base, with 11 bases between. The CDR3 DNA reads TGTGCCATCAGTGGTGCGACAGGATCCTATAATTCACCCCTCCACTTT. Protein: CAISGATGSYNSPLHF.

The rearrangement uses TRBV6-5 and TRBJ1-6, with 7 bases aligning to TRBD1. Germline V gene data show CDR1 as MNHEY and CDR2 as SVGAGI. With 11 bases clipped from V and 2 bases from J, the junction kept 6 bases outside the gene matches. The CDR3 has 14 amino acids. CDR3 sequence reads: CAASQGAYNSPLHF. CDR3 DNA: TGTGCCGCCAGTCAGGGGGCCTATAATTCACCCCTCCACTTT.

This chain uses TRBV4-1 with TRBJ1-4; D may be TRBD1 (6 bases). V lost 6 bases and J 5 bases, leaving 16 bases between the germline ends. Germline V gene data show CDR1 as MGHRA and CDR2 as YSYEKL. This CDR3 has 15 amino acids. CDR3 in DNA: TGCGCCAGCAGTCGTCAACAGGGTACCAATGAAAAACTGTTTTTT. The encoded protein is CASSRQQGTNEKLFF.

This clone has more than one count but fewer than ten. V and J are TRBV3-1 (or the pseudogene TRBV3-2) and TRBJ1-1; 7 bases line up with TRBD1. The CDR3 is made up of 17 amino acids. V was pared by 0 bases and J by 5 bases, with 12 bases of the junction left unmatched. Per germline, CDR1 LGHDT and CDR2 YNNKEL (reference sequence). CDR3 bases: TGTGCCAGCAGCCAAGAGCAGAGGGAGGACAGGTTGACTGAAGCTTTCTTT. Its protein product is CASSQEQREDRLTEAFF.